Each of the 16 T cell receptor beta chains below was sequenced from the same sample in a study of cytomegalovirus exposure and HLA in healthy donors. Primers for the PCR totalled 60 Vbeta and 13 Jbeta. The method was immunoSEQ multiplex PCR; TCRdb's version includes in-frame clones alone and lacks a portion of them. The sample includes 150,000 to 200,000 clones, roughly 80% of them seen just once. Specimen: PBMCs. All receptors derive from a male donor in good health and CMV-seronegative.

The rearrangement links TRBV5-4 to TRBJ1-2, with TRBD1 matching 7 bases. The CDR3 extends over 14 amino acids. Germline CDR1 and CDR2: SGHNT and YYREEE (reference sequence). V lost 0 bases and J lost 6; bases outside the gene matches: 5. DNA for the CDR3: TGTGCCAGCAGCTTGGAAGTAGGGGGCAATGGCTACACCTTC. This codes for CASSLEVGGNGYTF.

J is TRBJ2-6 and V is TRBV5-1, with 10 nucleotides matching TRBD1. V was clipped by 4 bases and J by 1 base; unmatched bases: 5. The CDR3 contains 17 residues. CDR1 is SGHRS, CDR2 YFSETQ, per germline. This chain's CDR3 is CASSLGQGWSGANVLTF. For the CDR3, the DNA is TGCGCCAGCAGCCTGGGACAGGGGTGGTCTGGGGCCAACGTCCTGACTTTC.

This rearrangement joins TRBV6-6 to TRBJ2-7; 7 bases agree with TRBD1. The CDR3 runs to 12 residues. Trimming at V came to 7 bases and at J to 2 bases, leaving 2 bases not matched to a gene. Germline CDR1 is MNHNY and CDR2 is SVGAGI (reference sequence). The CDR3 reads CASNDRAYEQYF. The CDR3 coding sequence is TGTGCCAGCAATGACAGGGCCTACGAGCAGTACTTC.

J is TRBJ2-7 and V is TRBV6-5; TRBD1 aligns across 9 bases. The CDR3 sequence is 14 residues long. CDR1 MNHEY and CDR2 SVGAGI come from the germline V gene. Germline trimming cut 5 bases from V and 10 bases from J; bases unmatched to any gene: 12. The CDR3 loop is CASSPSQDRGLQYF. The CDR3 DNA is TGTGCCAGCAGTCCCTCCCAGGACAGGGGCCTACAGTACTTC.

The rearrangement joins TRBV6-1 to TRBJ2-2; TRBD1 matches at 8 bases. The germline CDR1 and CDR2 sequences are MNHNS and SASEGT. The CDR3 has 15 residues. The junction had 8 bases not matched to a gene; V was cut back by 6 bases and J by 5 bases. The CDR3 DNA reads as TGTGCCAGCAGCGCCGGGACAGGTGGGACCGGGGAGCTGTTTTTT. Translation gives CASSAGTGGTGELFF.

This chain connects TRBV10-1 to TRBJ2-3, with no clear D. CDR1 and CDR2 (germline): WNHNN, SYGVQD (reference sequence). Trimming removed 2 bases from V and 2 bases from J, with 8 bases in between. This CDR3 has 14 amino acids. CDR3 sequence (DNA): TGCGCCAGCAGTGAGGGCCTTACCACAGATACGCAGTATTTT. It codes for CASSEGLTTDTQYF.

The rearrangement uses TRBV5-1 and TRBJ1-2; 9 bases align to TRBD1. The CDR3 length is 15 residues. The trim removed 1 base at V and 8 bases at J, leaving 9 bases unmatched. Germline-derived CDR1 and CDR2 are SGHRS and YFSETQ. This CDR3 reads CASSLSQGATWGYTF. Written as DNA, the CDR3 is TGCGCCAGCAGCTTGTCACAGGGGGCGACCTGGGGCTACACCTTC.

The chain combines TRBV10-3 with TRBJ1-2; the match to TRBD1 covers 9 bases. V dropped 10 bases and J dropped 5; count of bases not matched to a gene: 8. CDR3 length equals 13 residues. CDR1 and CDR2 from the germline V gene are ENHRY and SYGVKD. CDR3 in amino acids: CATGQGLRYGYTF. CDR3 in DNA: TGTGCCACGGGACAGGGATTGCGGTATGGCTACACCTTC.

The chain has TRBV6-5 and TRBJ2-5, with 7 bases aligning to TRBD1. V shed 6 bases and J 5 bases; nucleotides not matched to a gene: 6. CDR3 size: 13 residues. Germline assignment: CDR1 MNHEY and CDR2 SVGAGI. The CDR3 nucleotides are TGTGCCAGCAGACGACAGGGTTGGGAGACCCAGTACTTC. Its translation is CASRRQGWETQYF.

The chain recombines TRBV7-9 with TRBJ1-4; no firm D call. Germline V gene data show CDR1 as SEHNR and CDR2 as FQNEAQ (reference sequence). CDR3 length: 16 amino acids. V was shortened by 1 base and J by 3 bases, with 12 bases between the two germline ends. CDR3 amino acids: CASSLGRGISNEKLFF. CDR3 coding DNA: TGTGCCAGCAGCTTAGGTCGCGGGATCTCTAATGAAAAACTGTTTTTT.

This rearrangement joins TRBV5-1 to TRBJ1-2; no definite D call. The V end lost 6 bases, the J end lost 2 bases, and 11 bases lay between the germline ends. This CDR3 comprises 13 residues. Germline loops: CDR1 SGHRS, CDR2 YFSETQ. Here the CDR3 reads CASKPGENYGYTF. DNA for the CDR3: TGCGCCAGCAAGCCTGGGGAGAACTATGGCTACACCTTC.

This clone was seen a handful of times. This chain joins TRBV19 and TRBJ2-1, with D possibly TRBD1 on 6 matching bases. The CDR3 length is 11 residues. The ends were cut back, 7 bases at V and 12 bases at J, with 13 bases in the middle. CDR1 LNHDA and CDR2 SQIVND come from the germline V gene (reference sequence). For the CDR3, the DNA is TGTGCCAGTACCCATCCCAGGGGGCAGTTCTTC. It encodes CASTHPRGQFF.

The sample holds a few counts of this clone. The genes are TRBV7-9 and TRBJ2-5; TRBD2 matches at 8 bases. This CDR3 region has 12 residues. V lost 7 bases to trimming and J lost 7 bases; unmatched junction nucleotides: 5. Germline V gene lookup returns CDR1 SEHNR and CDR2 FQNEAQ (reference sequence). The CDR3 DNA reads TGTGCCAGCACGCGGGGGGACGGGACCCAGTACTTC. It yields the protein CASTRGDGTQYF.

This chain links TRBV27 with TRBJ1-1, with 8 nucleotides matching TRBD1. The trim removed 2 bases at V and 0 bases at J, leaving 5 bases unmatched. This CDR3 spans 16 amino acids. Germline V gene lookup returns CDR1 MNHEY and CDR2 SMNVEV (reference sequence). The CDR3: CASSLRYRGMNTEAFF. In DNA, the CDR3 is TGTGCCAGCAGTTTACGCTACAGGGGGATGAACACTGAAGCTTTCTTT.

The rearrangement joins TRBV5-8 to TRBJ2-2, with 8 bases matching TRBD2. This CDR3 has 17 residues. Germline V gene data show CDR1 as SGHTS and CDR2 as YDEGEE. The J segment lost 2 bases and the V segment lost 3 bases, leaving 9 bases of the junction unmatched. CDR3 nucleotide sequence: TGTGCCAGCAGCTGGCGGGCTAGCGGGCCTAACACCGGGGAGCTGTTTTTT. It codes for CASSWRASGPNTGELFF.

V gene TRBV7-6 combines with J gene TRBJ2-7; 8 bases agree with TRBD1. The CDR3 covers 14 residues. CDR1 and CDR2 (germline): SGHVS, FNYEAQ. With 3 bases clipped from V and 4 bases from J, the junction kept 5 bases outside the gene matches. This CDR3 is CASSLAGGTYEQYF. The CDR3 DNA reads TGTGCCAGCAGCTTGGCAGGGGGCACATACGAGCAGTACTTC.